The 3 T cell receptor beta chains below all came from one sample that was sequenced in a study of regulatory T cells in long-lasting Graves disease. TCR beta libraries were built with iRepertoire HTBI primers and Arm-PCR of CDR3 regions. TCRdb recomputed calls from the multiplex PCR reads with MiXCR, one row per CDR3 protein. The sample yields around 500,000 distinct CDR3 sequences, about 13% seen once. Time point in this sample: newly diagnosed GD, antithyroid drugs for less than 3 months. Preparation of the TCR library used RNA extracted from PBMCs. These records were also assigned to another study, of T cells in Graves' hyperthyroidism and ophthalmopathy.

The specimen was peripheral blood mononuclear cells (PBMCs), collected at new diagnosis, from a patient treated with antithyroid drugs. These receptor sequences come from a man aged 25 to 40 with Graves disease.

This chain connects TRBV30 to TRBJ2-1; tentatively, D is TRBD2 (5 bases). V was clipped by 5 bases and J by 8 bases, with 19 bases between them. This CDR3 has 14 amino acids. Germline assignment: CDR1 GTSNPN and CDR2 SVGIG (reference sequence). CDR3 coding DNA: TGTGCCTGGTGTCCGGGAACCACTCGGTATGAGCAGTTCTTC. Amino acids: CAWCPGTTRYEQFF.

This clonotype was observed at least ten times. The V gene is TRBV11-2, the J gene TRBJ1-1, with D hard to call. This CDR3 region has 13 residues. V gave up 6 bases and J gave up 3 bases, with 11 bases separating them. CDR1 SGHAT and CDR2 FQNNGV come from the germline V gene. The CDR3 DNA follows: TGTGCCAGCAGGCCCCGGGCCCACACTGAAGCTTTCTTT. This codes for CASRPRAHTEAFF. The full variable domain, in which reference TRBV11-2 and TRBJ1-1 provide the parts outside the CDR3, is EAGVAQSPRYKIIEKRQSVAFWCNPISGHATLYWYQQILGQGPKLLIQFQNNGVVDDSQLPKDRFSAERLKGVDSTLKIQPAKLEDSAVYLCASRPRAHTEAFFGQGTRLTVV.

This clonotype was detected only a few times. This chain connects TRBV19 to TRBJ1-1, with a tentative D call TRBD1 (6 bases). The CDR3 extends over 16 amino acids. Germline V CDR1 and CDR2: LNHDA, SQIVND (reference sequence). V lost 7 bases, J lost 3 bases, and 21 bases lay in between. The DNA of the CDR3 is TGTGCCAGTACCCCGTGGGCAGGGGAAAGATACACTGAAGCTTTCTTT. Translating gives CASTPWAGERYTEAFF.